This T cell receptor beta chain was identified in a study of blood T cell repertoires in COVID-19. Study-level information: COVID-19 samples collected from the United States, Italy and Spain covered acute and convalescent phases. PBMCs, B-cell-depleted T cells, or T cells were the source of the cDNA or gDNA that made up the material.

Original analysis: Cell counts per sample came from amplifying reference gene primers. TCRdb's copy holds only in-frame clones and misses some; the assay was immunoSEQ multiplex PCR. Clone size and V and J calls were adopted from that table, with D and trimming inferred from the DNA. The sample has under 140,000 clones; around nine tenths are singletons. Germline CDR1 and CDR2: PRHDT and FYEKMQ (reference sequence). The CDR3 is 13 residues long. The V and J ends lost 5 bases and 6 bases respectively, with 10 bases between them. The TCR was taken from a human donor in a cohort sampled during active COVID-19. Material for sequencing was peripheral blood. The V and J genes are TRBV13 and TRBJ2-2; a weak D match, TRBD2 (5 bases). The CDR3 loop reads CASSTDSAGELFF. As DNA, the CDR3 is TGTGCCAGCAGCACTGATAGCGCCGGGGAGCTGTTTTTT.